The 6 T cell receptor beta chains below all came from one sample that was sequenced in a study of molecular identifiers for immune sequencing clone quantification. TCRdb used MiXCR to reprocess the PCR reads, holding one entry per CDR3 protein. Of some 580,000 distinct CDR3 sequences in the sample, roughly 25% are singletons; the top ten hold about 0.8%. The sequencing input was naive CD8+ T cells from blood, with Jurkat cell RNA spiked in. Subset given: FACS-sorted CD8+CD4-CCR7+CD45RA+ naive T cells. Source of these receptors: a human donor in good health. Some libraries in this study had Jurkat cell RNA spiked in.

This clonotype was seen at least ten times. A read error may produce the germline difference seen at one junction end. The chain couples TRBV7-9 to TRBJ2-6, with D tentatively TRBD1 or TRBD2 (6 bases each). CDR1 is SEHNR and CDR2 is FQNEAQ in the germline V gene (reference sequence). The CDR3 sequence is 16 residues long. CDR3 in amino acids: CASSLGGYSGANVLTF. CDR3 DNA sequence: TGTGCCAGCAGTTTAGGGGGGTACTCTGGGGCCAACGTCCTGACTTTC.

At least ten counts were recorded for this clonotype. This CDR3 is CASRYSGQGHSPLHF. CDR3 bases: TGTGCCAGCAGATACTCGGGACAGGGTCATTCACCCCTCCACTTT. The genes are TRBV12-3 or TRBV12-4 and TRBJ1-6; 9 nucleotides align to TRBD1. This CDR3 region has 15 residues. With V trimmed by 6 bases and J by 8 bases, 8 bases remained unmatched.

This clonotype came up many times. V is TRBV7-2 and J is TRBJ2-1, with 7 bases that match TRBD1. The germline CDR1 and CDR2 sequences are SGHTA and FQGNSA. CDR3 length: 15 amino acids. The ends lost 2 bases at V and 3 bases at J; junction bases unmatched: 4. The CDR3 DNA follows: TGTGCCAGCAGCTTAACAGGGGAGTACTACAATGAGCAGTTCTTC. As protein: CASSLTGEYYNEQFF.

At least ten counts were recorded for this clonotype. The V and J genes are TRBV6-5 and TRBJ2-5; no firm D call. CDR3 length: 14 residues. The germline CDR1 and CDR2 sequences are MNHEY and SVGAGI. Trimming removed 0 bases at V and 0 bases at J, with 5 bases between. The CDR3 DNA reads TGTGCCAGCAGTTACTCAGGTCACCAAGAGACCCAGTACTTC. Its translation is CASSYSGHQETQYF.

V gene TRBV21-1 combines with J gene TRBJ1-1. TRBV21-1 is a pseudogene segment. The CDR3 spans 15 residues. The CDR3 DNA sequence: TGTGCCAGCGGCCCTACGTACGCTGTTGGCACTGAAGCTTTCTTT. Translating gives CASGPTYAVGTEAFF.

On this clonotype itself: One end of the junction is discordant with germline, which a read error may explain. V gene TRBV7-6 combines with J gene TRBJ1-6; 8 positions agree with TRBD1. This CDR3 contains 15 residues. Germline V gene lookup returns CDR1 SGHVS and CDR2 FNYEAQ. The CDR3 nucleotides read TGTGCCGGCAGCGACGGACAGGGAAGTGACTCACCCCTCCACTTT. Its translation: CAGSDGQGSDSPLHF.